The present T cell receptor beta chain was sequenced within a study of T cell repertoires in cytomegalovirus infection. As for the study in general: It was the public TCR beta signatures that indicated both CMV infection and matching HLA type.

This clonotype turned up a few times. Its antigen is unidentified. MiXCR, applied by TCRdb to the reads, yields one record per CDR3 protein. The data contain around 280,000 distinct CDR3 sequences, roughly 15% of them seen just once; the ten biggest clones take up around 8.8%. General observations from the study: Adding up the frequency of public TCR beta families identified people who carried CMV plus the relevant HLA. The study found HLA-C-restricted CMV-specific TCR beta clonotypes dominating the ex vivo response.

Germline V gene data show CDR1 as SGHNT and CDR2 as YYREEE (reference sequence). With 0 bases removed from V and 1 base from J, the gap between germline ends came to 7 bases. This CDR3 is built from 14 residues. This clonotype was sampled from a human donor in good health (CMV status not recorded). Some clones in this sample may be carry-over from other donors' samples. Sequencing was carried out using PBMCs. The V and J genes are TRBV5-4 and TRBJ1-1; D is ambiguous. The CDR3 DNA reads TGTGCCAGCAGCTTGGAAGAGAGGAACACTGAAGCTTTCTTT. It encodes CASSLEERNTEAFF.